The 28 T cell receptor beta chains listed next were all sequenced from one sample in a study of blood T cell repertoires in COVID-19. The protocol was immunoSEQ multiplex PCR, while the TCRdb copy is restricted to in-frame clones and leaves out a portion. Seen here are fewer than 250,000 clones, more than 80% observed once, and the top ten hold approximately 2.5%. Sequenced: peripheral blood. These receptors were taken from a man aged 30 to 45 with COVID-19, enrolled during active disease.

The CDR3 is CAITRGGFYEQYF. CDR3 in DNA: TGTGCCATCACGCGGGGCGGCTTCTACGAGCAGTACTTC. V is TRBV10-3 and J is TRBJ2-7, with D possibly matching TRBD2 (6 bases). Trimming pared 7 bases from V and 3 bases from J, leaving 13 bases between. This CDR3 contains 13 residues. Looked up from germline, CDR1 is ENHRY and CDR2 is SYGVKD.

The chain joins TRBV28 to TRBJ2-7; TRBD1 aligns across 7 bases. V lost 3 bases, J lost 1 base, and 6 bases stayed unmatched. The V gene's germline CDR1 is MDHEN and CDR2 SYDVKM. The CDR3 has 15 residues. The CDR3 nucleotides are TGTGCCAGCAGTTTGGGTGGGACAGAGTCCTACGAGCAGTACTTC. It encodes CASSLGGTESYEQYF.

The chain is built from TRBV15 and TRBJ1-3, with a tentative D call TRBD1 (6 bases). The CDR3 runs 15 residues. Trimming removed 5 bases from V and 1 base from J, with 12 bases in between. CDR1 is LNHNV, CDR2 YYDKDF, per germline (reference sequence). Written as DNA, the CDR3 is TGTGCCACCAGCGCACCCAGGGGTTCTGGAAACACCATATATTTT. Amino acids: CATSAPRGSGNTIYF.

This clone was recorded once. The chain recombines TRBV5-1 with TRBJ1-6; 10 bases agree with TRBD1. The CDR3 contains 16 residues. The germline CDR1 and CDR2 sequences are SGHRS and YFSETQ. J lost 8 bases, V lost 1 base, and 6 bases had no gene match. CDR3 protein: CASSLRGQGWDSPLHF. The DNA of the CDR3 is TGCGCCAGCAGCTTGAGGGGACAGGGGTGGGATTCACCCCTCCACTTT.

V gene TRBV2 combines with J gene TRBJ1-2; 7 bases map to TRBD1. J was trimmed by 4 bases and V by 5 bases; bases with no gene match: 7. Looked up from germline, CDR1 is SNHLY and CDR2 is FYNNEI. The CDR3 consists of 14 residues. The CDR3 nucleotides read TGTGCCAGCAGTCGGGAGGGGGCAAGCTATGGCTACACCTTC. This encodes CASSREGASYGYTF.

This chain uses TRBV6-5 with TRBJ1-2, with D possibly matching TRBD1 (6 bases). The CDR3 has 15 residues. Deletions cut 11 bases from V and 6 bases from J, with 25 bases between. The germline CDR1 and CDR2 sequences are MNHEY and SVGAGI. CDR3 region: CAGSPGTPTKNGYTF. The CDR3 coding sequence is TGTGCCGGGTCGCCCGGGACACCCACTAAAAATGGCTACACCTTC.

The CDR3 DNA is TGTGCCAGCAGCGTAAGAGAAGGGGGCAGTACGCACAATGAGCAGTTCTTC. Protein sequence: CASSVREGGSTHNEQFF. The rearrangement links TRBV9 to TRBJ2-1; TRBD1 aligns across 7 bases. Germline V lookup: CDR1 SGDLS, CDR2 YYNGEE. With V trimmed by 1 base and J by 5 bases, 12 bases remained unmatched. This CDR3 is 17 amino acids long.

The V and J genes are TRBV5-1 and TRBJ2-7; 7 bases are shared with TRBD2. J lost 4 bases, V lost 4 bases, and 14 bases had no gene match. CDR1 is SGHRS and CDR2 is YFSETQ in the germline V gene. The CDR3 contains 16 residues. The DNA for the CDR3 is TGCGCCAGCAGCACACCCCGGGGCGGGGGATCGTACGAGCAGTACTTC. It specifies CASSTPRGGGSYEQYF.

This clone was seen only once. This rearrangement joins TRBV15 to TRBJ2-7; TRBD1 aligns across 8 bases. V gave up 1 base and J gave up 5 bases; unmatched junction bases: 10. In germline, CDR1 is LNHNV, CDR2 YYDKDF (reference sequence). The CDR3 runs 16 residues. CDR3 DNA: TGTGCCACCAGCAGAGGAGGGACAGGATTGAATGACGAGCAGTACTTC. Amino acids: CATSRGGTGLNDEQYF.

The chain has TRBV30 and TRBJ1-1; D perhaps matches TRBD1 (5 bases). CDR1 and CDR2 (germline): GTSNPN, SVGIG (reference sequence). Trimming took 2 bases from V and 6 from J, leaving 13 bases between them. This CDR3 is 13 amino acids long. The CDR3 here is CAWSWRGRAEAFF. The CDR3 nucleotides are TGTGCCTGGAGTTGGAGGGGACGTGCTGAAGCTTTCTTT.

The rearrangement uses TRBV19 and TRBJ1-1; 8 bases map to TRBD1. CDR3 length: 13 amino acids. V was clipped by 4 bases and J by 7 bases; unmatched bases: 5. Germline CDR1 and CDR2: LNHDA and SQIVND (reference sequence). The CDR3, as DNA: TGTGCCAGTAGTACGGACAGGGAGAGTGAAGCTTTCTTT. Translated, it gives CASSTDRESEAFF.

This clone is a singleton in its sample. This chain links TRBV6-5 with TRBJ2-7; D may be TRBD2 (5 bases). The CDR3 is 16 amino acids. V was shortened by 0 bases and J by 3 bases, with 15 bases between the two germline ends. Per the germline V gene, CDR1 is MNHEY and CDR2 is SVGAGI. CDR3 amino acids: CASSYSVEGASYEQYF. DNA for the CDR3: TGTGCCAGCAGTTACTCGGTCGAGGGTGCGAGCTACGAGCAGTACTTC.

The rearrangement joins TRBV7-2 to TRBJ1-6, with TRBD1 identical over 10 bases. The CDR3 totals 15 residues. With 10 bases clipped from V and 7 bases from J, the junction kept 10 bases outside the gene matches. Per the germline V gene, CDR1 is SGHTA and CDR2 is FQGNSA. The CDR3 spells CATSGQGFSNSPLHF. The DNA for the CDR3 is TGTGCCACCTCGGGACAGGGGTTTTCGAATTCACCCCTCCACTTT.

This sequence joins TRBV27 and TRBJ1-3; no firm D call. This CDR3 spans 13 amino acids. The V end lost 6 bases, the J end lost 0 bases, and 6 bases lay between the germline ends. CDR1 is MNHEY and CDR2 is SMNVEV in the germline V gene (reference sequence). The CDR3 DNA reads as TGTGCCAGCAGGCGGGCCTCTGGAAACACCATATATTTT. Protein: CASRRASGNTIYF.

This clone was seen a single time. This chain connects TRBV7-3 to TRBJ2-2; possibly TRBD2 for D (6 bases). Germline loops: CDR1 SGHTA, CDR2 FQGTGA. The V gene lost 5 bases and the J gene lost 4 bases, with 11 bases spanning the gap. The CDR3 runs to 14 residues. Written as DNA, the CDR3 is TGTGCCAGCAGCCCGGGACTCATCACCGGGGAGCTGTTTTTT. The encoded protein is CASSPGLITGELFF.

V gene TRBV29-1 combines with J gene TRBJ2-7, with D maybe TRBD1 (6 bases). Germline V CDR1 and CDR2: SQVTM, ANQGSEA. V was pared by 4 bases and J by 4 bases, with 17 bases between. The CDR3 has 14 residues. The CDR3 loop reads CSVASWQGQYEQYF. In nucleotides, the CDR3 is TGCAGCGTTGCATCTTGGCAGGGGCAATACGAGCAGTACTTC.

The rearrangement joins TRBV28 to TRBJ1-2, with D perhaps TRBD1 (6 bases). The CDR3 length is 14 residues. Trimming removed 2 bases at V and 3 bases at J, with 10 bases between. From germline, CDR1 is MDHEN and CDR2 SYDVKM. The CDR3 DNA reads as TGTGCCAGCAGTTTAACAGGGATGTACTATGGCTACACCTTC. Translating it yields CASSLTGMYYGYTF.

The V and J genes are TRBV5-5 and TRBJ1-4, with 7 positions matching TRBD1. Trimming cost V 4 bases and J 7 bases; bases outside gene matches: 22. CDR3 length: 19 amino acids. From germline, CDR1 is SGHKS and CDR2 YYEKEE (reference sequence). CDR3 sequence (DNA): TGTGCCAGCAGCCGGTTGTCTGGACAGGCGAACCCCGAGGGTGAAAAACTGTTTTTT. As protein: CASSRLSGQANPEGEKLFF.

Turning to this clone: This sample includes further DNA sequences coding for the same CDR3. The chain links TRBV3-1 (or the pseudogene TRBV3-2) to TRBJ2-2; D gene unclear. The CDR3 spans 14 residues. V gave up 1 base and J gave up 1 base, with 4 bases separating them. From germline, CDR1 is LGHDT and CDR2 YNNKEL (reference sequence). CDR3: CASSQGGNTGELFF. CDR3 coding DNA: TGTGCCAGCAGCCAAGGCGGGAACACCGGGGAGCTGTTTTTT.

This chain connects TRBV7-2 to TRBJ2-2; a weak D match, TRBD1 (6 bases). Looked up from germline, CDR1 is SGHTA and CDR2 is FQGNSA. V was cut by 7 bases and J by 1 base, with 13 bases left in between. The CDR3 extends over 15 amino acids. CDR3 DNA: TGTGCCAGCACCCCCGGGACAAAGAACACCGGGGAGCTGTTTTTT. Protein sequence: CASTPGTKNTGELFF. Full variable domain (rest looked up from reference TRBV7-2 and TRBJ2-2): GAGVSQSPSNKVTEKGKDVELRCDPISGHTALYWYRQSLGQGLEFLIYFQGNSAPDKSGLPSDRFSAERTGGSVSTLTIQRTQQEDSAVYLCASTPGTKNTGELFFGEGSRLTVL.

This chain connects TRBV24-1 to TRBJ2-5; the D is unclear. The length of the CDR3 is 13 residues. Germline values: CDR1 KGHDR, CDR2 SFDVKD. Trimming left V 5 bases short and J 1 base short, with 7 bases between. The CDR3 DNA follows: TGTGCCACCAGTGCTGGCCCCCAAGAGACCCAGTACTTC. Amino acid sequence: CATSAGPQETQYF.

The chain is built from TRBV30 and TRBJ2-3; tentative D call: TRBD2 (6 bases). Germline V CDR1 and CDR2: GTSNPN, SVGIG (reference sequence). The germline V and J ends were trimmed by 0 bases and 1 base, with 8 bases remaining between them. The CDR3 is 14 amino acids. The CDR3, as DNA: TGTGCCTGGAGTGTGGCTAGCGGCACAGATACGCAGTATTTT. The encoded protein is CAWSVASGTDTQYF. Variable domain in full (rest from reference TRBV30 and TRBJ2-3): SQTIHQWPATLVQPVGSPLSLECTVEGTSNPNLYWYRQAAGRGLQLLFYSVGIGQISSEVPQNLSASRPQDRQFILSSKKLLLSDSGFYLCAWSVASGTDTQYFGPGTRLTVL.

The chain uses TRBV5-1 and TRBJ1-4; no firm D call. The germline gives CDR1 SGHRS, CDR2 YFSETQ. V shed 0 bases and J shed 7 bases, with 10 bases lying between them. This CDR3 is built from 14 residues. This CDR3 is CASSLATVGEKLFF. The CDR3 region has the DNA TGCGCCAGCAGCTTGGCCACGGTCGGTGAAAAACTGTTTTTT.

The chain combines TRBV10-3 with TRBJ2-7; no clear D gene. Trimming cost V 2 bases and J 0 bases, with 8 bases left between them. Germline V gene data show CDR1 as ENHRY and CDR2 as SYGVKD. This CDR3 region has 14 residues. As DNA, the CDR3 is TGTGCCATCAGTGAGGAACAGAGCTCCTACGAGCAGTACTTC. Its protein is CAISEEQSSYEQYF.

CDR3 residues: CAISPAKAYEQYF. As DNA, the CDR3 is TGTGCCATCTCCCCAGCGAAGGCCTACGAGCAGTACTTC. The chain combines TRBV10-3 with TRBJ2-7; D is ambiguous. With 8 bases removed from V and 2 bases from J, the gap between germline ends came to 13 bases. Germline assignment: CDR1 ENHRY and CDR2 SYGVKD. This CDR3 region has 13 residues.

The chain carries TRBV11-2 and TRBJ2-1; the D gene is possibly TRBD1 (8 bases). V was pared by 6 bases and J by 3 bases, with 18 bases between. The V gene's germline CDR1 is SGHAT and CDR2 FQNNGV. This CDR3 has 16 amino acids. The CDR3 protein is CASSTGGDRRYNEQFF. The CDR3 nucleotides are TGTGCCAGCAGTACAGGGGGGGACAGGCGCTACAATGAGCAGTTCTTC.

This chain joins TRBV6-5 and TRBJ1-1; D not resolved. The V and J ends lost 9 bases and 1 base respectively, with 18 bases between them. The germline V gene has CDR1 MNHEY and CDR2 SVGAGI. CDR3 length equals 15 residues. The CDR3: CASSSSATKNTEAFF. The CDR3 DNA sequence: TGTGCCAGTTCCTCGAGTGCCACTAAGAACACTGAAGCTTTCTTT.

The J gene is TRBJ1-4, the V gene TRBV2; D not resolved. This CDR3 comprises 13 residues. The V end lost 2 bases, the J end lost 7 bases, and 8 bases lay between the germline ends. Germline CDR1 SNHLY, CDR2 FYNNEI. The CDR3 region is CASSESRVEKLFF. The CDR3 DNA reads as TGTGCCAGCAGTGAATCGAGGGTTGAAAAACTGTTTTTT.